This is a list of T cell receptor beta chains from one sample in a study of T cell responses to AZD1222 COVID-19 vaccine. Sequencing used immunoSEQ multiplex PCR; TCRdb keeps in-frame clones, though not all of them. The profile shows around 95,000 clones, 88% of them singletons. The specimen comprised peripheral blood, sampled on day 0 of AZD1222 vaccination. The receptors come from an adult in good health. Each CDR3 is given with its conserved first and last residue. D genes are given only for firm matches. Expanded clones are given a class, and other clones once, few, many or no size at all.

d_call	clone_size	v_call	j_call	cdr3_nt	cdr3_aa
TRBD2	NA	TRBV18	TRBJ2-1	TGTGCCAGCTCACCACAAAGACTAGCGGGAAATGAGCAGTTCTTC	CASSPQRLAGNEQFF
NA	NA	TRBV18	TRBJ1-3	TGTGCCAGCTCACCAGACGGGAACTCTGGAAACACCATATATTTT	CASSPDGNSGNTIYF
NA	NA	TRBV7-6	TRBJ2-2	TGTGCCAGCAGCTCCACAGGGTATGGGACCGGGGAGCTGTTTTTT	CASSSTGYGTGELFF
NA	NA	TRBV28	TRBJ2-1	TGTGCCAGCAGTTCCTTGGGCACCTATACCTACAATGAGCAGTTCTTC	CASSSLGTYTYNEQFF
TRBD2	NA	TRBV29-1	TRBJ2-7	TGCAGCGTCGAGGGTTGGCGGGAGGGCAGGGAGCAGTACTTC	CSVEGWREGREQYF
NA	NA	TRBV6-4	TRBJ2-1	TGTGCCAGCTCGGCAGGGGATTACAATGAGCAGTTCTTC	CASSAGDYNEQFF
TRBD1	NA	TRBV7-8	TRBJ1-5	TGTGCCAGCAGCTTAGAAGGGAGGGGGCATAGCAATCAGCCCCAGCATTTT	CASSLEGRGHSNQPQHF
NA	NA	TRBV3-1/TRBV3-2	TRBJ2-1	TGTGCCAGCAGCCAAGAGGCCCGCGGTGAGCAGTTCTTC	CASSQEARGEQFF
TRBD1	NA	TRBV27	TRBJ2-3	TGTGCCACCGCCCCGGACAGGGGCATTTACTGGAGCGGGGAGCCGGAGGGCACAGATACGCAGTATTTT	CATAPDRGIYWSGEPEGTDTQYF
TRBD2	NA	TRBV4-3	TRBJ2-2	TGCGCCAGCAGCCAGATCCCAGGGAGGGTCGGGGAGCTGTTTTTT	CASSQIPGRVGELFF
NA	NA	TRBV12-3/TRBV12-4	TRBJ1-1	TGTGCCAGCAGTTTAGTACAGGGAACTGAAGCTTTCTTT	CASSLVQGTEAFF
TRBD1	NA	TRBV6-5	TRBJ1-3	TGTGCCAGCAGTTACGCAGGGACAGGGGGCGGAAACACCATATATTTT	CASSYAGTGGGNTIYF
NA	NA	TRBV28	TRBJ1-1	TGTGCCAGCAGCCCAGGGGAGTGGAACACTGAAGCTTTCTTT	CASSPGEWNTEAFF
NA	NA	TRBV7-2	TRBJ2-7	TGTGCCAGCAGCTTAGCTATCGGGACTTCGAGCGAGCAGTACTTC	CASSLAIGTSSEQYF
NA	NA	TRBV19	TRBJ1-2	TGTGCCAGTAGTACCCGACAGAATAACTATGGCTACACCTTC	CASSTRQNNYGYTF
NA	NA	TRBV25-1	TRBJ2-5	TGTGCCAGCAGTGAGCGGATGACCCAGTACTTC	CASSERMTQYF
TRBD1	once	TRBV7-9	TRBJ2-7	TGTGCCAGCAGCTTAGAGGCAGGGGGTAGGTACGAGCAGTACTTC	CASSLEAGGRYEQYF
TRBD1	NA	TRBV2	TRBJ2-2	TGTGCCAGCAGGCAGGGGGCCGGGGAGCTGTTTTTT	CASRQGAGELFF
NA	NA	TRBV10-2	TRBJ1-1	TGCGCCAGCTTTTTCTTCATGAACACTGAAGCTTTCTTT	CASFFFMNTEAFF
NA	NA	TRBV13	TRBJ2-1	TGTGCCAGCAGCTTAGGACTAGCTGAGAATGAGCAGTTCTTC	CASSLGLAENEQFF
NA	once	TRBV4-1	TRBJ2-2	TGCGCCAGCAGCCAAGTTCAAGGCACCGGGGAGCTGTTTTTT	CASSQVQGTGELFF
TRBD1	NA	TRBV5-8	TRBJ1-4	TGTGCCAGCAGCTCGGGACAGGGGATCCCCACAACTAATGAAAAACTGTTTTTT	CASSSGQGIPTTNEKLFF
TRBD2	NA	TRBV5-1	TRBJ2-1	TGCGCCAGCAGTCTAGCGGGAGGGCTCCATGAGCAGTTCTTC	CASSLAGGLHEQFF
TRBD2	few	TRBV3-1/TRBV3-2	TRBJ2-2	TGTGCCAGCAGCCAAGACCCCCAGGATAGCGGGAGTTCCAAAACCGGGGAGCTGTTTTTT	CASSQDPQDSGSSKTGELFF
TRBD2	NA	TRBV6-5	TRBJ2-2	TGTGCCAGCAGTTTTTCTAGCGGCCGCACCGGGGAGCTGTTTTTT	CASSFSSGRTGELFF
NA	NA	TRBV19	TRBJ1-2	TGTGCCAGTAGTATTAGGGCCGAATCCTATGGCTACACCTTC	CASSIRAESYGYTF
NA	NA	TRBV7-8	TRBJ2-3	TGTGCCAGCAGCTTAACACCCCCAGATACGCAGTATTTT	CASSLTPPDTQYF
TRBD1	NA	TRBV2	TRBJ1-2	TGTGCCAGCAGTGCCGGGACAGGGAGGTATGGCTACACCTTC	CASSAGTGRYGYTF